This TCR beta chain appears in the sequencing data of a study of T cell repertoires in cytomegalovirus infection. Regarding this clonotype: Antigen unknown.

TCRdb fed the reads into MiXCR, producing one record per CDR3 protein. The table has approximately 910,000 distinct CDR3 sequences, approximately 31% seen once. V dropped 7 bases and J dropped 2 bases, with 12 bases sitting between them. The CDR3 extends over 14 amino acids. Looked up from germline, CDR1 is LNHDA and CDR2 is SQIVND (reference sequence). The chain employs TRBV19 and TRBJ1-5; D not certain. Specimen: cultured CD8+ T cells from PBMCs, collected from culture after CMV antigen stimulation. This TCR came from a human donor in good health (CMV status not recorded). Some clones in this sample may be carry-over from other donors' samples. The CDR3 is CASNMGGGNQPQHF. Here the CDR3 DNA reads TGTGCCAGTAATATGGGAGGAGGCAATCAGCCCCAGCATTTT.